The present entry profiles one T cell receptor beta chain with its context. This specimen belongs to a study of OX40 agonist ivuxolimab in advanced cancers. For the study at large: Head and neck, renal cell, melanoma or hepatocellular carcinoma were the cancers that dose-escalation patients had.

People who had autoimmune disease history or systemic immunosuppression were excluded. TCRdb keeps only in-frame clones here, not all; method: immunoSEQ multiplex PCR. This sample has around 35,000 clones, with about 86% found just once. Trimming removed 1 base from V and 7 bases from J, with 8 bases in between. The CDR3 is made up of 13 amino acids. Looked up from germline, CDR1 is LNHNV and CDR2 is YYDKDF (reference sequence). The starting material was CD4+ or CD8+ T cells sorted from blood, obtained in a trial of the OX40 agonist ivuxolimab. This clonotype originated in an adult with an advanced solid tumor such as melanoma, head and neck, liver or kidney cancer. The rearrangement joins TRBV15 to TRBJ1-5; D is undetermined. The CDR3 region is CATSRAIGQPQHF. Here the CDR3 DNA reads TGTGCCACCAGCAGAGCTATTGGACAGCCCCAGCATTTT. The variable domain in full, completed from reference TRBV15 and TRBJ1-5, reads DAMVIQNPRYQVTQFGKPVTLSCSQTLNHNVMYWYQQKSSQAPKLLFHYYDKDFNNEADTPDNFQSRRPNTSFCFLDIRSPGLGDTAMYLCATSRAIGQPQHFGDGTRLSIL.